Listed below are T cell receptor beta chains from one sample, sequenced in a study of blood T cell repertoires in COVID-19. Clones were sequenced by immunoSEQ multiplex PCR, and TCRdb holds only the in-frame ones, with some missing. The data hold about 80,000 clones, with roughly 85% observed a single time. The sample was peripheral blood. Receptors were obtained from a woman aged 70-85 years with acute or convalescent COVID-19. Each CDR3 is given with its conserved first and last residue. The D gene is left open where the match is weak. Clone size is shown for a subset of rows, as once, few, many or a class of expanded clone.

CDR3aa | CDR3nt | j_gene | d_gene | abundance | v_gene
CASSRLAGGLSTDTQYF | TGTGCCAGCAGTCGACTAGCGGGAGGCCTATCCACAGATACGCAGTATTTT | TRBJ2-3 | TRBD2 | NA | TRBV5-8
CASNGQGGRNEQYF | TGTGCCAGCAACGGACAGGGGGGTCGGAACGAGCAGTACTTC | TRBJ2-7 | TRBD1 | NA | TRBV2
CASSYSKQADNQPQHF | TGTGCCAGCAGTTACTCGAAACAGGCCGACAATCAGCCCCAGCATTTT | TRBJ1-5 | NA | NA | TRBV6-6
CASRRYDRAGELFF | TGTGCCAGCAGGAGATATGACAGGGCCGGGGAGCTGTTTTTT | TRBJ2-2 | TRBD1 | NA | TRBV2
CSAETYRQAEAFF | TGCAGCGCCGAGACCTACCGTCAGGCTGAAGCTTTCTTT | TRBJ1-1 | NA | NA | TRBV29-1
CASSVVAVSYGYTF | TGTGCCAGCAGCGTAGTGGCAGTCAGCTATGGCTACACCTTC | TRBJ1-2 | NA | NA | TRBV9
CASKGGQGIAYGYTF | TGTGCCAGCAAGGGGGGACAGGGGATAGCCTATGGCTACACCTTC | TRBJ1-2 | TRBD1 | NA | TRBV2
CASSPRTGKVDTEAFF | TGTGCCAGCAGCCCCCGGACAGGGAAGGTGGACACTGAAGCTTTCTTT | TRBJ1-1 | TRBD1 | NA | TRBV3-1/TRBV3-2
CASSESRAGMNTEAFF | TGCGCCAGCAGTGAGTCGAGAGCAGGCATGAACACTGAAGCTTTCTTT | TRBJ1-1 | NA | NA | TRBV10-1
CASKTLVSSGEETQYF | TGTGCCAGTAAGACATTGGTGTCTAGCGGAGAAGAGACCCAGTACTTC | TRBJ2-5 | TRBD2 | NA | TRBV19
CASSVGTFHNEQFF | TGTGCCAGCAGCGTCGGGACATTTCACAATGAGCAGTTCTTC | TRBJ2-1 | NA | NA | TRBV11-3
CASSQQTRGGYEQYF | TGTGCCAGCAGCCAACAAACGAGGGGGGGTTACGAGCAGTACTTC | TRBJ2-7 | NA | NA | TRBV7-2
CASSPLDRVNEQFF | TGTGCCAGCTCACCATTGGACAGGGTGAATGAGCAGTTCTTC | TRBJ2-1 | TRBD1 | NA | TRBV18
CASSGAPVPGQGLASDTIYF | TGTGCCAGTAGCGGGGCACCAGTCCCGGGACAGGGTTTAGCGTCGGACACCATATATTTT | TRBJ1-3 | TRBD1 | NA | TRBV19
CASSRGAHAKETQYF | TGTGCCAGCAGCCGTGGGGCCCACGCGAAAGAGACCCAGTACTTC | TRBJ2-5 | NA | NA | TRBV3-1/TRBV3-2
CASSLGQDRAGYTF | TGTGCCAGCAGCTTGGGCCAGGACAGGGCTGGCTACACCTTC | TRBJ1-2 | TRBD1 | NA | TRBV5-8
CASSKDSEQFF | TGTGCCAGTAGTAAGGACAGTGAGCAGTTCTTC | TRBJ2-1 | NA | many | TRBV19
CASTRDRGYTGELFF | TGTGCCAGCACCCGGGACAGGGGGTACACCGGGGAGCTGTTTTTT | TRBJ2-2 | TRBD1 | NA | TRBV6-5
CASSGRQGGYSNQPQHF | TGTGCCAGCAGTGGCCGGCAGGGGGGTTATAGCAATCAGCCCCAGCATTTT | TRBJ1-5 | TRBD1 | NA | TRBV2
CASSIARGPSDEQFF | TGTGCCAGTAGTATAGCGCGGGGGCCGTCGGATGAGCAGTTCTTC | TRBJ2-1 | NA | NA | TRBV19
CASSLEGQPYNEQFF | TGTGCCAGCAGCTTAGAGGGACAGCCCTACAATGAGCAGTTCTTC | TRBJ2-1 | TRBD1 | NA | TRBV11-3
CATRSEGNTGELFF | TGTGCCACCCGGTCCGAGGGGAACACCGGGGAGCTGTTTTTT | TRBJ2-2 | NA | NA | TRBV24-1
CASSEMREGRGLEFF | TGTGCCAGCAGTGAGATGCGGGAGGGCCGAGGGTTGGAGTTCTTC | TRBJ2-1 | TRBD2 | NA | TRBV2
CASELAGSETQYF | TGTGCCAGCGAACTAGCGGGATCAGAGACCCAGTACTTC | TRBJ2-5 | TRBD2 | NA | TRBV7-2
CARSSTGVRRNTIYF | TGTGCCAGATCTTCGACAGGGGTAAGGCGAAACACCATATATTTT | TRBJ1-3 | TRBD1 | NA | TRBV27
CASSEGRGRASGDTQYF | TGTGCCAGCAGTGAAGGCCGGGGGAGGGCCTCTGGAGATACGCAGTATTTT | TRBJ2-3 | TRBD2 | NA | TRBV6-1
CASSMRYSTEAFF | TGTGCCAGTAGTATGAGGTATTCCACTGAAGCTTTCTTT | TRBJ1-1 | NA | NA | TRBV19
CASSLTGNEQYF | TGTGCCAGCAGCCTGACAGGGAACGAGCAGTACTTC | TRBJ2-7 | TRBD1 | few | TRBV7-9
CASSLGGPGTGSYNEQFF | TGCGCCAGCAGCTTGGGGGGACCCGGGACAGGCTCCTACAATGAGCAGTTCTTC | TRBJ2-1 | TRBD1 | NA | TRBV5-1
CASSFGTGPQPQHF | TGTGCCAGCAGTTTCGGGACAGGTCCTCAGCCCCAGCATTTT | TRBJ1-5 | TRBD1 | NA | TRBV13
CAWSPGVDQPQHF | TGTGCCTGGAGTCCAGGGGTTGATCAGCCCCAGCATTTT | TRBJ1-5 | NA | once | TRBV30
CASAASVYNEQFF | TGTGCCTCCGCGGCTAGCGTCTACAATGAGCAGTTCTTC | TRBJ2-1 | NA | NA | TRBV19
CASSLPGQSYNEQFF | TGTGCCAGCAGCTTGCCCGGACAGTCGTACAATGAGCAGTTCTTC | TRBJ2-1 | NA | NA | TRBV7-9
CASSDHTGLPFGYTF | TGTGCCAGTAGCGACCATACAGGGTTACCGTTCGGCTACACCTTC | TRBJ1-2 | NA | once | TRBV19
CASRGLADHNEQFF | TGTGCCAGTAGGGGACTAGCGGATCACAATGAGCAGTTCTTC | TRBJ2-1 | TRBD2 | NA | TRBV19
CASSVGPSGRDTQYF | TGTGCCAGCAGCGTAGGACCTAGCGGGAGGGATACGCAGTATTTT | TRBJ2-3 | TRBD2 | NA | TRBV9
CASSVGVETNEKLFF | TGTGCCAGCAGTGTAGGGGTGGAAACTAATGAAAAACTGTTTTTT | TRBJ1-4 | NA | NA | TRBV2
CASSNRDREYNSPLHF | TGCGCCAGCAGCAACCGGGACAGGGAATATAATTCACCCCTCCACTTT | TRBJ1-6 | TRBD1 | NA | TRBV5-1
CASSADRVPNSPLHF | TGTGCCAGCTCAGCCGACAGGGTTCCGAATTCACCCCTCCACTTT | TRBJ1-6 | TRBD1 | few | TRBV18
CASPTSGSKTGELFF | TGTGCCAGCCCGACTAGCGGGAGTAAAACCGGGGAGCTGTTTTTT | TRBJ2-2 | TRBD2 | NA | TRBV5-8
CASSLTGIFVQRLHEQYF | TGTGCCAGCAGCTTAACGGGAATTTTCGTCCAACGCCTCCACGAGCAGTACTTC | TRBJ2-7 | NA | NA | TRBV7-8
CATRMGEGQPQHF | TGTGCCACCCGCATGGGGGAGGGTCAGCCCCAGCATTTT | TRBJ1-5 | NA | few | TRBV10-3
CASGGQAGANVLTF | TGTGCCAGCGGAGGGCAAGCTGGGGCCAACGTCCTGACTTTC | TRBJ2-6 | NA | NA | TRBV6-5
CASSILAGGNTDTQYF | TGTGCCAGTAGTATATTAGCGGGAGGTAACACAGATACGCAGTATTTT | TRBJ2-3 | TRBD2 | few | TRBV19
CASSEDRLTSPLHF | TGTGCCAGTAGCGAAGACAGGCTCACTTCACCCCTCCACTTT | TRBJ1-6 | NA | NA | TRBV19
CASSLVQGSHETQYF | TGCGCCAGCAGCTTGGTGCAGGGATCCCACGAGACCCAGTACTTC | TRBJ2-5 | NA | once | TRBV5-1
CATSEGASANTIYF | TGTGCCACCAGTGAAGGGGCTTCCGCAAACACCATATATTTT | TRBJ1-3 | NA | NA | TRBV24-1
CASSRALGREGGQYNEQFF | TGTGCCAGCAGCCGGGCGTTGGGGCGGGAGGGAGGACAATACAATGAGCAGTTCTTC | TRBJ2-1 | TRBD2 | NA | TRBV3-1/TRBV3-2
CASSIGQNQPQHF | TGTGCCAGCAGTATTGGACAGAATCAGCCCCAGCATTTT | TRBJ1-5 | NA | NA | TRBV12-3/TRBV12-4
CASSIPGGRYNEQFF | TGTGCCAGTAGTATTCCCGGGGGGCGATACAATGAGCAGTTCTTC | TRBJ2-1 | NA | NA | TRBV19